A single sample is the source of the 28 T cell receptor beta chains below, sequenced in a study of breast tumors, draining lymph nodes, adjacent tissues. Samples came from axillary lymph nodes draining the breast cancer. Using its own MiXCR run on the multiplex PCR reads, TCRdb lists one record per CDR3 protein. The sample carries about 180,000 distinct CDR3 sequences, 30% to 40% recorded once. The specimen sequenced was axillary lymph node tissue. All receptors derive from a female donor with breast cancer. Some clones in this sample may be carry-over from other donors' samples.

The rearrangement joins TRBV28 to TRBJ2-3; 10 bases are shared with TRBD2. After removal of 6 bases from V and 4 bases from J, the junction contained 10 bases not matched to a gene. This CDR3 is 16 amino acids long. Germline-derived CDR1 and CDR2 are MDHEN and SYDVKM. The CDR3 spells CASRGVGTSEADTQYF. The CDR3 bases are TGTGCCAGCAGGGGTGTGGGGACTAGCGAGGCAGATACGCAGTATTTT. Looking up the rest from reference TRBV28 and TRBJ2-3 gives the full variable domain: DVKVTQSSRYLVKRTGEKVFLECVQDMDHENMFWYRQDPGLGLRLIYFSYDVKMKEKGDIPEGYSVSREKKERFSLILESASTNQTSMYLCASRGVGTSEADTQYFGPGTRLTVL.

This clonotype has a count of ten or more. With a much larger clone just one base away, this may be a read error. The gene calls are TRBV20-1 and TRBJ2-5, with 8 positions matching TRBD2. This CDR3 contains 11 residues. The germline V gene encodes CDR1 DFQATT and CDR2 SNEGSKA (reference sequence). The CDR3 protein is CSASGGGIQSF. Written as DNA, the CDR3 is TGCAGTGCTAGCGGGGGGGGGATCCAGTCCTTC.

Only a few counts were recorded for this clonotype. A single base separates this from a much larger clone, so it may be a read error. The chain is built from TRBV14 and TRBJ2-1; 14 bases fit TRBD2. Germline CDR1 reads SGHDN; CDR2 reads FVKESK. The CDR3 extends over 16 amino acids. Here the CDR3 reads CASSRVPGLAGVEQLF. CDR3 nucleotide sequence: TGTGCCAGCAGCCGCGTCCCGGGACTAGCGGGAGTCGAGCAGCTCTTC.

This clonotype was seen at least ten times. The V call is TRBV29-1, the J call TRBJ2-3; D not resolved. CDR1 SQVTM and CDR2 ANQGSEA come from the germline V gene. CDR3 size: 10 residues. V was pared by 6 bases and J by 4 bases, with 5 bases between. This CDR3 reads CSVGADTQYF. The DNA of the CDR3 is TGCAGCGTAGGTGCAGATACGCAGTATTTT.

This clonotype was observed a handful of times. This chain connects TRBV28 to TRBJ1-1; the D is unclear. CDR3 length equals 12 residues. Germline lookup yields CDR1 MDHEN and CDR2 SYDVKM. V lost 1 base and J lost 7, with 7 bases in between. This chain's CDR3 is CASSLSGLEAFF. In DNA, the CDR3 is TGTGCCAGCAGTTTATCCGGGCTTGAAGCTTTCTTT.

Of note for this clonotype: The final CDR3 position lacks the conserved phenylalanine or tryptophan, pointing to a likely read error. This sequence joins TRBV7-9 and TRBJ2-7; 7 nucleotides match TRBD1. The V gene's germline CDR1 is SEHNR and CDR2 FQNEAQ (reference sequence). The CDR3 is made up of 19 amino acids. The trim removed 8 bases at V and 1 base at J, leaving 23 bases unmatched. The DNA for the CDR3 is TGTGCCAGCGGTCATCCAGGGGGTTTATCTCGGCGTGAATCCTACGAGCAGTACTCC. Its protein product is CASGHPGGLSRRESYEQYS.

This clonotype was recorded many times. The genes are TRBV11-2 and TRBJ2-7; D is uncertain. Looked up from germline, CDR1 is SGHAT and CDR2 is FQNNGV. This CDR3 is built from 14 residues. Trimming pared 1 base from V and 0 bases from J, leaving 7 bases between. The CDR3 is CASSLVPSSYEQYF. The CDR3 nucleotides read TGTGCCAGCAGCTTAGTCCCTAGCTCCTACGAGCAGTACTTC.

This clonotype was observed a few times. Without the conserved terminal phenylalanine or tryptophan, this CDR3 likely stems from a read error. CDR3 nucleotides: TGTGCCAGTAGTCCCGAACCGGGACAGGGTAGGAATGAGCAGTTCTCC. This gives the protein CASSPEPGQGRNEQFS. The chain joins TRBV19 to TRBJ2-1; TRBD1 matches 9 bases. CDR1 and CDR2 (germline): LNHDA, SQIVND (reference sequence). V shed 5 bases and J 7 bases; nucleotides not matched to a gene: 12. The CDR3 sequence is 16 residues long.

On this clonotype: A much larger clonotype is one base distant, so this may be a read error. The J gene is TRBJ1-1, the V gene TRBV15; D is unresolved. The length of the CDR3 is 15 residues. The germline gives CDR1 LNHNV, CDR2 YYDKDF (reference sequence). V lost 8 bases and J lost 3, with 19 bases in between. For the CDR3, the DNA is TGTGCCACCGGCACAATAGTCCAATTTGACACTGAAGCTTTCTTT. It specifies CATGTIVQFDTEAFF.

The chain has TRBV18 and TRBJ2-2; D is ambiguous. The CDR3 contains 14 residues. V lost 2 bases and J lost 4, with 8 bases in between. CDR1 is KGHSH and CDR2 is LQKENI in the germline V gene. CDR3 region: CASSPIAGTGELFF. The CDR3 DNA is TGTGCCAGCTCACCAATCGCCGGCACCGGGGAGCTGTTTTTT.

In its sample, this clonotype was seen many times. The V call is TRBV27, the J call TRBJ1-2; D is possibly TRBD1 (6 bases). This CDR3 is 14 amino acids long. Trimming cost V 0 bases and J 9 bases, with 14 bases left between them. CDR1 is MNHEY and CDR2 is SMNVEV in the germline V gene (reference sequence). This CDR3 is CASSLSHRGDSYTF. As DNA, the CDR3 is TGTGCCAGCAGTTTATCGCATCGTGGGGACAGCTACACCTTC.

In this sample, this clonotype turned up many times. V is TRBV18 and J is TRBJ2-3; 12 bases map to TRBD2. Germline CDR1 and CDR2: KGHSH and LQKENI. This CDR3 comprises 17 residues. After removal of 3 bases from V and 4 bases from J, the junction contained 8 bases not matched to a gene. CDR3 protein: CASSPLAGGLVADTQYF. CDR3 DNA sequence: TGTGCCAGCTCACCGCTAGCGGGGGGGCTCGTCGCAGATACGCAGTATTTT.

The V and J genes are TRBV25-1 and TRBJ1-2; TRBD1 might be the D (5 bases). There are 13 residues in the CDR3. Trimming removed 3 bases from V and 4 bases from J, with 9 bases in between. From germline, CDR1 is MGHDK and CDR2 SYGVNS. The CDR3 DNA is TGTGCCAGCAGTGACAGGGCTTCCTATGGCTACACCTTC. Amino acid sequence: CASSDRASYGYTF.

The CDR3 coding sequence is TGCAGTGCTAGTCCATTGGCCCGAACTTCTGGCTACACCTTC. Protein product: CSASPLARTSGYTF. This chain links TRBV20-1 with TRBJ1-2; no clear D. CDR1 and CDR2 (germline): DFQATT, SNEGSKA (reference sequence). Trimming left V 3 bases short and J 7 bases short, with 18 bases between. There are 14 residues in the CDR3.

The chain employs TRBV10-3 and TRBJ2-5; 11 nucleotides align to TRBD2. The germline V gene encodes CDR1 ENHRY and CDR2 SYGVKD. V dropped 1 base and J dropped 2; count of bases not matched to a gene: 6. The length of the CDR3 is 17 residues. CDR3: CAISEFSGRVEQETQYF. CDR3 nucleotide sequence: TGTGCCATCAGTGAGTTTAGCGGGAGGGTCGAGCAAGAGACCCAGTACTTC.

V and J are TRBV7-6 and TRBJ1-5, with TRBD1 identical over 7 bases. The CDR3 is 13 amino acids. J was trimmed by 9 bases and V by 1 base; bases with no gene match: 3. The germline V gene encodes CDR1 SGHVS and CDR2 FNYEAQ. CDR3 protein: CASSLERTGPQHF. CDR3 bases: TGTGCCAGCAGCTTAGAGAGGACAGGGCCCCAGCATTTT.

This clonotype was counted many times. This chain joins TRBV18 and TRBJ2-5; TRBD2 aligns across 13 bases. V lost 6 bases to trimming and J lost 0 bases; unmatched junction nucleotides: 13. The CDR3 consists of 19 residues. The germline CDR1 and CDR2 sequences are KGHSH and LQKENI. The DNA for the CDR3 is TGTGCCAGCTCTTCCCTGACTAGCGGGAGGAGAATATACCAAGAGACCCAGTACTTC. It codes for CASSSLTSGRRIYQETQYF. The full variable domain, with the rest looked up from reference TRBV18 and TRBJ2-5, is NAGVMQNPRHLVRRRGQEARLRCSPMKGHSHVYWYRQLPEEGLKFMVYLQKENIIDESGMPKERFSAEFPKEGPSILRIQQVVRGDSAAYFCASSSLTSGRRIYQETQYFGPGTRLLVL.

About this clonotype itself: Since the CDR3 does not end with the conserved phenylalanine or tryptophan, this likely comes from a read error. It is unclear where the CDR3 begins or ends on the DNA, so no DNA is shown, and the CDR3 is as TCRdb lists it. The CDR3 region is CAWTYRGGY. V is TRBV30 and J is TRBJ1-4; whether TRBD1, the table's D call, matches the DNA was not checked. The CDR3 has 9 amino acids, counting both end residues. Germline-derived CDR1 and CDR2 are GTSNPN and SVGIG (reference sequence).

The chain links TRBV24-1 to TRBJ2-2; the match to TRBD2 covers 8 bases. This CDR3 spans 15 amino acids. The ends lost 7 bases at V and 3 bases at J; junction bases unmatched: 6. The germline V gene has CDR1 KGHDR and CDR2 SFDVKD. The CDR3 DNA reads TGTGCCACCAGACCCGGGGGGGCCGACACCGGGGAGCTGTTTTTT. Its translation: CATRPGGADTGELFF.

As to this clonotype: With a much larger clone just one base away, this may be a read error. The chain employs TRBV20-1 and TRBJ2-2; D possibly corresponds to TRBD2 (6 bases). This CDR3 has 13 amino acids. Looked up from germline, CDR1 is DFQATT and CDR2 is SNEGSKA (reference sequence). The CDR3 DNA is TGCAGTGCTAGAGCGGAGAGGGGCGGGGAGCTGGTTTTT. This encodes CSARAERGGELVF.

This clonotype was detected ten times or more. The chain has TRBV18 and TRBJ1-5, with TRBD1 matching 11 bases. Germline V gene data show CDR1 as KGHSH and CDR2 as LQKENI. With V trimmed by 6 bases and J by 7 bases, 11 bases remained unmatched. This CDR3 contains 16 residues. The CDR3 region has the DNA TGTGCCAGCTCGCCTCTCCGGGACAGGGGGGAACAGCCCCAGCATTTT. Its protein is CASSPLRDRGEQPQHF.

The sample holds one count of this clonotype. This likely comes from a read error, as the CDR3 has no conserved phenylalanine or tryptophan at its end. The DNA is omitted, as the CDR3 cannot be located on it reliably, and the CDR3 follows TCRdb's listing. The V call is TRBV7-3, the J call TRBJ2-7; the D call of TRBD2 is as the table states it, not checked on the DNA. The CDR3 adds up to 8 amino acids, both ends counted. Germline-derived CDR1 and CDR2 are SGHTA and FQGTGA. CDR3 amino acids: CATSREGN.

CDR3 loop: CASSPGRGGSYGYTF. The CDR3 nucleotides read TGTGCCAGCAGCCCAGGGAGAGGGGGCAGCTATGGCTACACCTTC. The V and J genes are TRBV7-3 and TRBJ1-2, with TRBD1 identical over 7 bases. V trimming: 5 bases; J trimming: 4 bases; junction bases outside the gene matches: 10. The CDR3 sequence is 15 residues long. Per germline, CDR1 SGHTA and CDR2 FQGTGA.

Note on this clonotype: A much bigger clone sits one base away, suggesting this may be a read error. The chain is built from TRBV5-4 and TRBJ2-6; TRBD2 matches at 7 bases. The germline gives CDR1 SGHNT, CDR2 YYREEE (reference sequence). J was trimmed by 0 bases and V by 6 bases; bases with no gene match: 6. The CDR3 loop spans 16 amino acids. CDR3 sequence reads: CASTPGGPSGANVLTF. CDR3 in DNA: TGTGCCAGCACCCCGGGGGGTCCCTCTGGGGCCAACGTCCTGACTTTC.

This clonotype was detected many times. The chain has TRBV5-8 and TRBJ1-3, with D perhaps TRBD1 (5 bases). Trimming left V 4 bases short and J 0 bases short, with 17 bases between. There are 17 residues in the CDR3. Germline V gene lookup returns CDR1 SGHTS and CDR2 YDEGEE. The CDR3 loop is CASSLIDRDLSGNTIYF. CDR3 in DNA: TGTGCCAGCAGCCTAATCGACAGAGATCTCTCTGGAAACACCATATATTTT.

This clonotype was seen many times. The chain uses TRBV24-1 and TRBJ2-1; TRBD2 agrees at 8 bases. V shed 4 bases and J 5 bases; nucleotides not matched to a gene: 6. The germline V gene has CDR1 KGHDR and CDR2 SFDVKD. There are 15 residues in the CDR3. The CDR3 nucleotides read TGTGCCACCAGTGAGTCGACGGGAGGGGACAATGAGCAGTTCTTC. This encodes CATSESTGGDNEQFF.

Comments on this clonotype: One end of the junction does not line up with germline, which may come from a read error. The CDR3: CATNRDYGGNNSPLHF. In nucleotides, the CDR3 is TGTGCCACCAACAGAGATTACGGGGGCAATAATTCACCCCTCCACTTT. The rearrangement joins TRBV15 to TRBJ1-6; tentative D call: TRBD1 (6 bases). The CDR3 is 16 residues long. The V gene's germline CDR1 is LNHNV and CDR2 YYDKDF (reference sequence).

This clonotype has a handful of counts. The chain employs TRBV27 and TRBJ2-7; D is unresolved. From germline, CDR1 is MNHEY and CDR2 SMNVEV (reference sequence). The germline V and J ends were trimmed by 6 bases and 0 bases, with 15 bases remaining between them. The CDR3 covers 15 residues. The CDR3 here is CASSLAPESSYEQYF. The CDR3 DNA sequence: TGTGCCAGCAGCCTCGCCCCGGAGAGCTCCTACGAGCAGTACTTC.